This T cell receptor (beta chain) was captured by sequencing in a study of blood T cell repertoires in COVID-19. Study details: The United States, Italy and Spain were the sources of the acute and convalescent COVID-19 samples. The cDNA or gDNA used as material had been derived from T cells, B-cell-depleted T cells, or PBMCs.

This clone occurred once. In the source study's methods: Reference gene primers were amplified, and this amplification served to estimate nucleated cell counts. Sequencing was performed with immunoSEQ multiplex PCR; in TCRdb, only in-frame clones are kept and a portion is missing. V and J calls and clone size are those listed in that table; D and trimming were worked out from the DNA. The table shows tens of thousands of clones, with around 80% occurring only once. Trimming removed 0 bases at V and 0 bases at J, with 9 bases between. This CDR3 has 15 residues. The V gene's germline CDR1 is SGHRS and CDR2 YFSETQ.

The V gene is TRBV5-1, the J gene TRBJ1-2; no reliable D call. The sequence derives from a human donor in a cohort sampled during active COVID-19. Material: peripheral blood. The CDR3 here is CASSLDLSPNYGYTF. CDR3 nucleotide sequence: TGCGCCAGCAGCTTGGATCTATCTCCTAACTATGGCTACACCTTC.